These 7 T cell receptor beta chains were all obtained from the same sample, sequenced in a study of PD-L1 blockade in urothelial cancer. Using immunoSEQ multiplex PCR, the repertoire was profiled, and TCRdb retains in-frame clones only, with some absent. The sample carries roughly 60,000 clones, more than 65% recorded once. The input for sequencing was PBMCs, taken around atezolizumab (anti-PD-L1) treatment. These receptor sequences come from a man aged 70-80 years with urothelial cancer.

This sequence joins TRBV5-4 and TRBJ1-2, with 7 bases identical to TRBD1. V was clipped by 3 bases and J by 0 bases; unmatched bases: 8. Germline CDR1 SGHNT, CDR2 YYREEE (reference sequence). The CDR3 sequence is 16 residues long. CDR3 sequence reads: CASSSGQNSANYGYTF. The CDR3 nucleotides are TGTGCCAGCAGCTCGGGACAGAACTCCGCTAACTATGGCTACACCTTC. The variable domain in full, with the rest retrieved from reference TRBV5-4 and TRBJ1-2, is ETGVTQSPTHLIKTRGQQVTLRCSSQSGHNTVSWYQQALGQGPQFIFQYYREEENGRGNFPPRFSGLQFPNYSSELNVNALELDDSALYLCASSSGQNSANYGYTFGSGTRLTVV.

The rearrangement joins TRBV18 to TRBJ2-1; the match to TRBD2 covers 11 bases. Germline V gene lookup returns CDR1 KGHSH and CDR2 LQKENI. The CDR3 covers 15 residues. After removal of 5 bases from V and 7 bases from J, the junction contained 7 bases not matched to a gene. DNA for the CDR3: TGTGCCAGCTCATCACTAGCGGGAGATTATAATGAGCAGTTCTTC. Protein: CASSSLAGDYNEQFF.

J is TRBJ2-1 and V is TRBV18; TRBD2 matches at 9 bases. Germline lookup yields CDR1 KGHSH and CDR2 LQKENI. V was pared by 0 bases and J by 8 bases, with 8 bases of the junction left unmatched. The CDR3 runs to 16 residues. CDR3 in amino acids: CASSPPRASGNDEQFF. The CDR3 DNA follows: TGTGCCAGCTCACCACCCAGAGCTAGCGGGAATGATGAGCAGTTCTTC.

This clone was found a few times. The CDR3 spells CASSLTGGAETQYF. The CDR3 DNA is TGTGCCAGCAGCTTGACAGGGGGCGCGGAGACCCAGTACTTC. The chain recombines TRBV7-9 with TRBJ2-5; the match to TRBD1 covers 10 bases. CDR3 length equals 14 residues. Germline V gene sequence: CDR1 SEHNR, CDR2 FQNEAQ (reference sequence). Trimming removed 3 bases from V and 5 bases from J; junction bases left unmatched: 3.

The CDR3 nucleotides are TGCGCCAGCAGCATTAGTGTCGATGAGCAGTTCTTC. Amino acids: CASSISVDEQFF. The V call is TRBV5-1, the J call TRBJ2-1; D gene unclear. This CDR3 is 12 amino acids long. Deletions cut 4 bases from V and 8 bases from J, with 10 bases between. CDR1 is SGHRS and CDR2 is YFSETQ in the germline V gene.

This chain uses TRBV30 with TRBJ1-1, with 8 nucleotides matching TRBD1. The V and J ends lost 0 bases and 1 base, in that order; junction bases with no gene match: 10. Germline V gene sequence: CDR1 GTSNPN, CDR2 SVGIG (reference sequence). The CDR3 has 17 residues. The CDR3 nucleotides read TGTGCCTGGAGTGTACCCCCGGGTGGACAGGGGAACACTGAAGCTTTCTTT. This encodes CAWSVPPGGQGNTEAFF.

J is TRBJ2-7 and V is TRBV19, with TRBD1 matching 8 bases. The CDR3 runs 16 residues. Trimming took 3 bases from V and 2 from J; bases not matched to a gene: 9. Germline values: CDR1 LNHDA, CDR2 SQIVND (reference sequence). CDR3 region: CASSIVGQQGAYEQYF. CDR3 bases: TGTGCCAGTAGTATTGTGGGGCAACAGGGGGCCTACGAGCAGTACTTC.